Below are 21 T cell receptor beta chains sequenced from a single sample in a study of post-analysis software for immune sequencing data. Findings and limits, study-wide: TRBV segments more frequent in patients than in controls numbered five and included TRBV5-6, TRBV5-1 and TRBV20-1.

These receptors have no known antigen. Unique molecular identifiers had been added to the TCR beta cDNA libraries. MiXCR, run by TCRdb on the PCR reads, gives a single entry per CDR3 protein. The sample shows hundreds of thousands of distinct CDR3 sequences, 25% to 30% of them seen only once. The source material was blood. The source is a girl aged 10 to 17 with multiple sclerosis.

A single count supports this clonotype. This sequence joins TRBV5-1 and TRBJ2-3; D is possibly TRBD2 (5 bases). Germline V lookup: CDR1 SGHRS, CDR2 YFSETQ. This CDR3 spans 15 amino acids. V dropped 6 bases and J dropped 1 base, with 15 bases sitting between them. CDR3 nucleotide sequence: TGCGCCAGCAATTTGGAGGATGCAGGCACAGATACGCAGTATTTT. Its protein product is CASNLEDAGTDTQYF.

This clonotype turned up a few times. The chain recombines TRBV7-2 with TRBJ2-3, with 7 bases that match TRBD2. CDR3 size: 16 residues. J lost 1 base, V lost 5 bases, and 9 bases had no gene match. Germline V CDR1 and CDR2: SGHTA, FQGNSA. This CDR3 reads CASSPRRLAGTDTQYF. CDR3 coding DNA: TGTGCCAGCAGCCCACGTCGGCTAGCGGGCACAGATACGCAGTATTTT.

V is TRBV2 and J is TRBJ2-7, with D tentatively TRBD1 (7 bases). Germline-derived CDR1 and CDR2 are SNHLY and FYNNEI. The CDR3 has 12 residues. The CDR3 nucleotides read TGTGTCAACCGACAGGGAGGCTACGAGCAGTACTTC. Its protein is CVNRQGGYEQYF.

This clonotype appeared a few times. The V gene is TRBV12-3 or TRBV12-4, the J gene TRBJ1-2, with TRBD1 matching over 7 bases. The J segment lost 4 bases and the V segment lost 4 bases, leaving 15 bases of the junction unmatched. This CDR3 region has 17 residues. This chain's CDR3 is CASSSTRTGRSFYGYTF. CDR3 nucleotide sequence: TGTGCCAGCAGTTCAACCCGGACAGGACGCTCCTTCTATGGCTACACCTTC.

This clonotype came up a few times. V gene TRBV28 combines with J gene TRBJ2-5; D unclear. V was shortened by 3 bases and J by 5 bases, with 13 bases between the two germline ends. Germline V gives CDR1 MDHEN, CDR2 SYDVKM. The CDR3 is made up of 14 amino acids. CDR3 bases: TGTGCCAGCAGTTTCTTCGATAGGGCGGAGACCCAGTACTTC. This gives the protein CASSFFDRAETQYF. The full variable domain, completed using reference TRBV28 and TRBJ2-5, is DVKVTQSSRYLVKRTGEKVFLECVQDMDHENMFWYRQDPGLGLRLIYFSYDVKMKEKGDIPEGYSVSREKKERFSLILESASTNQTSMYLCASSFFDRAETQYFGPGTRLLVL.

V is TRBV20-1 and J is TRBJ2-1; TRBD2 aligns across 10 bases. This CDR3 is 17 amino acids long. The V and J ends lost 5 bases and 7 bases, in that order; junction bases with no gene match: 17. The germline V gene has CDR1 DFQATT and CDR2 SNEGSKA (reference sequence). The CDR3 bases are TGCAGTGCTCTCTTCCTGCGGACTAGCGGAAAGGCGAATGAGCAGTTCTTC. Translating gives CSALFLRTSGKANEQFF.

V and J are TRBV7-2 and TRBJ2-1, with TRBD1 as a possible D gene (5 bases). V was clipped by 3 bases and J by 5 bases, with 14 bases between them. Germline V gene sequence: CDR1 SGHTA, CDR2 FQGNSA. This CDR3 is 15 amino acids long. CDR3 coding DNA: TGTGCCAGCAGCTTTAGCACAGGTACCCACAATGAGCAGTTCTTC. As protein: CASSFSTGTHNEQFF.

This clonotype was detected a few times. The V gene is TRBV7-8, the J gene TRBJ2-3, with D uncertain. This CDR3 comprises 14 residues. With 6 bases removed from V and 1 base from J, the gap between germline ends came to 11 bases. CDR1 is SGHVS and CDR2 is FQNEAQ in the germline V gene. The CDR3 DNA follows: TGTGCCAGCAGATGGGCAGAAGGCACAGATACGCAGTATTTT. Translating gives CASRWAEGTDTQYF.

This sequence joins TRBV20-1 and TRBJ1-2; D gene ambiguous. Germline loops: CDR1 DFQATT, CDR2 SNEGSKA (reference sequence). The V and J ends lost 1 base and 4 bases respectively, with 10 bases between them. The CDR3 has 13 residues. The CDR3 spells CSARVGRTYGYTF. CDR3 DNA sequence: TGCAGTGCTAGAGTGGGTAGGACCTATGGCTACACCTTC.

This clonotype came up many times. V and J are TRBV20-1 and TRBJ2-7; D is ambiguous. Germline CDR1 DFQATT, CDR2 SNEGSKA (reference sequence). V lost 0 bases and J lost 3, with 12 bases in between. The CDR3 extends over 14 amino acids. The CDR3 reads CSARDRWVDYEQYF. CDR3 in DNA: TGCAGTGCTAGAGATAGGTGGGTAGACTACGAGCAGTACTTC.

V gene TRBV20-1 combines with J gene TRBJ1-4; D unclear. The CDR3 length is 13 residues. The V end was cut by 6 bases, the J end by 6 bases, with 14 bases between. Germline V gene sequence: CDR1 DFQATT, CDR2 SNEGSKA (reference sequence). CDR3 sequence reads: CSAPSQTDEKLFF. The CDR3 bases are TGCAGTGCCCCCTCGCAGACGGATGAAAAACTGTTTTTT.

The V call is TRBV10-3, the J call TRBJ2-1, with D possibly matching TRBD1 (6 bases). Germline assignment: CDR1 ENHRY and CDR2 SYGVKD. Trimming took off 10 bases at V and 5 bases at J, with 12 bases between the two ends. The CDR3 is 12 amino acids. The DNA for the CDR3 is TGTGCCACCCACGGACAGAACAATGAGCAGTTCTTC. It translates to CATHGQNNEQFF.

This chain links TRBV5-1 with TRBJ2-2, with 8 bases fitting TRBD1. This CDR3 region has 15 residues. The V and J ends lost 4 bases and 4 bases, in that order; junction bases with no gene match: 6. Germline CDR1 and CDR2: SGHRS and YFSETQ. CDR3 amino acids: CASSPGDRRTGELFF. The CDR3 nucleotides read TGCGCCAGCAGCCCGGGGGACAGGCGCACCGGGGAGCTGTTTTTT.

The V and J genes are TRBV7-9 and TRBJ1-2; no definite D call. This CDR3 comprises 14 residues. Looked up from germline, CDR1 is SEHNR and CDR2 is FQNEAQ (reference sequence). Deletions cut 6 bases from V and 8 bases from J, with 19 bases between. CDR3 residues: CASRDSRQAGGYTF. CDR3 coding DNA: TGTGCCAGCAGGGATTCTAGGCAAGCGGGAGGCTACACCTTC.

This clonotype showed up just a few times. CDR3 sequence: CASSRRTSGSPSDTQYF. CDR3 nucleotides: TGTGCCAGCAGCCGGCGGACTAGCGGGAGCCCCTCGGATACGCAGTATTTT. The chain employs TRBV7-2 and TRBJ2-3; 13 bases line up with TRBD2. V lost 5 bases to trimming and J lost 6 bases; unmatched junction nucleotides: 11. Germline lookup yields CDR1 SGHTA and CDR2 FQGNSA. The CDR3 is 17 amino acids.

The chain joins TRBV28 to TRBJ1-4; D gene ambiguous. This CDR3 is 16 amino acids long. Germline V CDR1 and CDR2: MDHEN, SYDVKM. V gave up 4 bases and J gave up 8 bases, with 20 bases separating them. The CDR3 loop reads CASSSPGWALGEKLFF. The CDR3 DNA sequence: TGTGCCAGCAGTTCCCCGGGTTGGGCGTTGGGCGAAAAACTGTTTTTT. Together with reference TRBV28 and TRBJ1-4, the CDR3 gives the full variable domain: DVKVTQSSRYLVKRTGEKVFLECVQDMDHENMFWYRQDPGLGLRLIYFSYDVKMKEKGDIPEGYSVSREKKERFSLILESASTNQTSMYLCASSSPGWALGEKLFFGSGTQLSVL.

This clonotype was counted only a few times. The J gene is TRBJ1-2, the V gene TRBV4-1, with D uncertain. The CDR3 is 14 amino acids. CDR1 and CDR2 from the germline V gene are MGHRA and YSYEKL. Trimming removed 1 base at V and 6 bases at J, with 12 bases between. CDR3 in amino acids: CASSQGRFAHGYTF. In DNA, the CDR3 is TGCGCCAGCAGCCAAGGAAGGTTCGCGCATGGCTACACCTTC.

CDR3 in amino acids: CASEGRGGTGELFF. The CDR3 DNA follows: TGTGCCAGCGAAGGACGGGGGGGTACCGGGGAGCTGTTTTTT. The V call is TRBV7-2, the J call TRBJ2-2, with 8 bases lining up with TRBD2. With 8 bases clipped from V and 5 bases from J, the junction kept 7 bases outside the gene matches. CDR1 and CDR2 from the germline V gene are SGHTA and FQGNSA. The CDR3 has 14 residues.

This clonotype occurred a few times. The V and J genes are TRBV27 and TRBJ2-4; 10 nucleotides match TRBD1. The V gene's germline CDR1 is MNHEY and CDR2 SMNVEV (reference sequence). The CDR3 is 15 amino acids. Trimming at V came to 5 bases and at J to 1 base, leaving 2 bases not matched to a gene. The CDR3 is CASSTGQGAKNIQYF. The CDR3 nucleotides read TGTGCCAGCAGTACGGGACAGGGGGCCAAAAACATTCAGTACTTC.

The chain is built from TRBV7-2 and TRBJ2-5; 8 bases are shared with TRBD2. The CDR3 contains 15 residues. V gave up 4 bases and J gave up 4 bases; unmatched junction bases: 8. Per the germline V gene, CDR1 is SGHTA and CDR2 is FQGNSA. In DNA, the CDR3 is TGTGCCAGCAGCTCCCGGGGGGGGTTAGTAGAGACCCAGTACTTC. Translating gives CASSSRGGLVETQYF. Looking up the rest from reference TRBV7-2 and TRBJ2-5 gives the full variable domain: GAGVSQSPSNKVTEKGKDVELRCDPISGHTALYWYRQSLGQGLEFLIYFQGNSAPDKSGLPSDRFSAERTGGSVSTLTIQRTQQEDSAVYLCASSSRGGLVETQYFGPGTRLLVL.

The chain links TRBV10-3 to TRBJ1-1; D possibly corresponds to TRBD1 (6 bases). The CDR3 is 19 residues long. The germline V gene has CDR1 ENHRY and CDR2 SYGVKD. V shed 5 bases and J shed 0 bases, with 25 bases lying between them. The CDR3 is CAISSLSLGARFMNTEAFF. CDR3 nucleotide sequence: TGTGCCATCAGTTCTCTCTCGTTGGGGGCACGGTTTATGAACACTGAAGCTTTCTTT.